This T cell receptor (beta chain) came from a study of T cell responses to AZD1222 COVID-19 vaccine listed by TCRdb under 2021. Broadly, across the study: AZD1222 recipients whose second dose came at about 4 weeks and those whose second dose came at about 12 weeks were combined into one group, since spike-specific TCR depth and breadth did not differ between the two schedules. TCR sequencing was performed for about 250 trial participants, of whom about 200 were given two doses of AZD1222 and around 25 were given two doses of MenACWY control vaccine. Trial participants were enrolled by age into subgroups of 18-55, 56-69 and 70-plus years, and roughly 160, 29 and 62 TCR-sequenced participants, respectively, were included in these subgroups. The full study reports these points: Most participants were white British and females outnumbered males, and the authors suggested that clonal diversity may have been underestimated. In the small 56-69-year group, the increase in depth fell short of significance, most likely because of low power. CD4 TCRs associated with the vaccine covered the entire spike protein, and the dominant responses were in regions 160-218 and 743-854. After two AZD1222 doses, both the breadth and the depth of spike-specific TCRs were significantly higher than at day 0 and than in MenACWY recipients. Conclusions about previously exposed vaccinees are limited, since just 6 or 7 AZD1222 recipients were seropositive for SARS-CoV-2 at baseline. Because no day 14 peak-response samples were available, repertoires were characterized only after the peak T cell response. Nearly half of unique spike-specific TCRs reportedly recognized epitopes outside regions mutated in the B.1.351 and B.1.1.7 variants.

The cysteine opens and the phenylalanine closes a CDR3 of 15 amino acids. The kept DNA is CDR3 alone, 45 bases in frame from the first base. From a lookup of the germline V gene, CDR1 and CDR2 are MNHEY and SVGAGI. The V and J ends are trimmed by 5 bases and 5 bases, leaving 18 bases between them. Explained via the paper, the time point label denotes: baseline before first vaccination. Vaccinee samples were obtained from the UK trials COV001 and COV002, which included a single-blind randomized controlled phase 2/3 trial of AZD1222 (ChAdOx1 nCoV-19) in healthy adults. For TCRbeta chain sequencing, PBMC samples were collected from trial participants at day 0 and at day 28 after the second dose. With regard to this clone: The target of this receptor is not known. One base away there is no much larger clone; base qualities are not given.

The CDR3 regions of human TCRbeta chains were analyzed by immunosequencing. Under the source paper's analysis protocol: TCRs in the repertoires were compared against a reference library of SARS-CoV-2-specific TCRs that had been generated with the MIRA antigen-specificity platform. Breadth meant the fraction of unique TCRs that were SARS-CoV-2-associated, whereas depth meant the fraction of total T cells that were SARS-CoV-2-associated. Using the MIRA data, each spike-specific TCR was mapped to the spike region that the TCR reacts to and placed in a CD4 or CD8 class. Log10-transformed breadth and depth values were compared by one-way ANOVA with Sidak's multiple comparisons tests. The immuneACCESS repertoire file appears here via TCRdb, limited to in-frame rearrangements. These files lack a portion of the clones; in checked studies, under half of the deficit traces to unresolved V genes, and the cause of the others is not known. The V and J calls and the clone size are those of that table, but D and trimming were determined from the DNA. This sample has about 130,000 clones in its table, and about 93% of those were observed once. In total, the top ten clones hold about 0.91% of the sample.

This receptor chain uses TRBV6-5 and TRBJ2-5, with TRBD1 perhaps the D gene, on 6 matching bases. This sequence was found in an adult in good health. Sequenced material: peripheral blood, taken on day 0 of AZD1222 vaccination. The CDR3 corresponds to CASSPNRAWGETQYF. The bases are TGTGCCAGCAGTCCTAACAGGGCTTGGGGGGAGACCCAGTACTTC.